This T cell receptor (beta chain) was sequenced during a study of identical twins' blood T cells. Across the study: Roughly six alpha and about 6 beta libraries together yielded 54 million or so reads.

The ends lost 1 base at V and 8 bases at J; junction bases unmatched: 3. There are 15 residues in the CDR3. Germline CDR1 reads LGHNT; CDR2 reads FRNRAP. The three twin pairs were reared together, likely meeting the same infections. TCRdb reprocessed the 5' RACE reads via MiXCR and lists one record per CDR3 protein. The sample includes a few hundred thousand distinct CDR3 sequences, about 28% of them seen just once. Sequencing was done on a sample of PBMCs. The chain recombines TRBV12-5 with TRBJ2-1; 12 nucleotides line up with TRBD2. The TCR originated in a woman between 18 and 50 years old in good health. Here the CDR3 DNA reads TGTGCTAGTGGTTTGGGACTAGCGGGAGTAGATGAGCAGTTCTTC. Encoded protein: CASGLGLAGVDEQFF.